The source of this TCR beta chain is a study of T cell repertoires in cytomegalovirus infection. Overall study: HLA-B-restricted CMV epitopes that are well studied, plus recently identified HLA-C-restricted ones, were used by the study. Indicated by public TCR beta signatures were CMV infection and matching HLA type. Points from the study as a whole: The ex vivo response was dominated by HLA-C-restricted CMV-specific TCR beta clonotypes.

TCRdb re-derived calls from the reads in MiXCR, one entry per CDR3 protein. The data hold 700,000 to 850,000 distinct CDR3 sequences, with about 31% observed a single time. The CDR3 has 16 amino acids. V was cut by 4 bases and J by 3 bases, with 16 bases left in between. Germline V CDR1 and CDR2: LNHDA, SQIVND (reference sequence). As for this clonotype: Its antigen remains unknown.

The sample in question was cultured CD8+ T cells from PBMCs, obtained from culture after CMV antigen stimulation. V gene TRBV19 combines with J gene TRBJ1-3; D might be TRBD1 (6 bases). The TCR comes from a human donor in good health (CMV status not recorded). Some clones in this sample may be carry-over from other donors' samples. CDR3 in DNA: TGTGCCAGTAGTACTATTCTCAGGGGCGATGGAAACACCATATATTTT. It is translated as CASSTILRGDGNTIYF.